A single sample is the source of the 25 T cell receptor beta chains below, sequenced in a study of blood T cells in healthy people across ages. Together with a sample-barcoded 5' primer, a J-beta primer mix was included in a second PCR lasting about 7 to 11 cycles. Via MiXCR, TCRdb re-called the 5' RACE reads, giving one row per CDR3 protein. The table has around 990,000 distinct CDR3 sequences, about 23% seen once. The sample also formed part of further work on T cells of mothers and their children.

Sequenced: blood. Receptor source: a girl aged 2 to 10 in good health.

J is TRBJ1-1 and V is TRBV5-1; D is possibly TRBD1 (5 bases). V shed 4 bases and J shed 3 bases, with 16 bases lying between them. The CDR3 contains 15 residues. Germline values: CDR1 SGHRS, CDR2 YFSETQ. In nucleotides, the CDR3 is TGCGCCAGCAGCCCCAACGGAGACAGATACACTGAAGCTTTCTTT. Its protein product is CASSPNGDRYTEAFF.

The V call is TRBV24-1, the J call TRBJ2-7, with TRBD1 matching 12 bases. Germline loops: CDR1 KGHDR, CDR2 SFDVKD. Germline trimming cut 9 bases from V and 7 bases from J; bases unmatched to any gene: 3. The CDR3 has 12 residues. CDR3 amino acids: CATGTGGWEQYF. CDR3 DNA: TGTGCCACCGGGACAGGGGGCTGGGAGCAGTACTTC.

The chain links TRBV29-1 to TRBJ2-5; 7 bases are a match to TRBD1. The trim removed 6 bases at V and 1 base at J, leaving 5 bases unmatched. The germline CDR1 and CDR2 sequences are SQVTM and ANQGSEA. The CDR3 is 13 residues long. CDR3 amino acids: CSVRGQAQETQYF. CDR3 coding DNA: TGCAGCGTCAGAGGACAGGCCCAAGAGACCCAGTACTTC.

The genes are TRBV20-1 and TRBJ2-5, with 9 bases fitting TRBD2. Gene TRBJ2-1 matches the end of the DNA better, so the J call may be wrong. Per the germline V gene, CDR1 is DFQATT and CDR2 is SNEGSKA (reference sequence). The CDR3 loop spans 13 amino acids. The DNA of the CDR3 is TGCAGTGCTAGTAGACTAGCGGTAACTGAGCAGTTCTTC. The encoded protein is CSASRLAVTEQFF.

This chain uses TRBV29-1 with TRBJ1-4; possibly TRBD1 for D (6 bases). Germline loops: CDR1 SQVTM, CDR2 ANQGSEA. This CDR3 is built from 14 residues. V was cut by 0 bases and J by 8 bases, with 13 bases left in between. The CDR3 protein is CSVEDPGAEEKLFF. As DNA, the CDR3 is TGCAGCGTTGAAGATCCGGGGGCAGAGGAAAAACTGTTTTTT.

The chain links TRBV29-1 to TRBJ1-2; TRBD1 matches at 10 bases. Germline CDR1 is SQVTM and CDR2 is ANQGSEA. CDR3 length equals 15 residues. Trimming took 7 bases from V and 0 from J; bases not matched to a gene: 8. The CDR3 spells CSGRTGGKTNYGYTF. The DNA of the CDR3 is TGCAGCGGGAGGACAGGGGGGAAGACTAACTATGGCTACACCTTC.

The CDR3 nucleotides are TGTGCCAGCAGCTCCAGACAGGGGACAAGCACTGAAGCTTTCTTT. It translates to CASSSRQGTSTEAFF. The rearrangement joins TRBV7-9 to TRBJ1-1; 8 nucleotides align to TRBD1. Looked up from germline, CDR1 is SEHNR and CDR2 is FQNEAQ (reference sequence). Trimming took 4 bases from V and 4 from J; bases not matched to a gene: 8. This CDR3 spans 15 amino acids.

This clonotype has more than one count but fewer than ten. At one boundary the junction diverges from the germline segment, which might be a read error. This sequence joins TRBV9 and TRBJ2-7; TRBD2 is a possible D gene (5 bases). This CDR3 has 12 amino acids. CDR1 is SGDLS and CDR2 is YYNGEE in the germline V gene. In nucleotides, the CDR3 is TGTGCTAGCAGCGTAGGAGGCCCTGAGCAGTACTTC. Residues: CASSVGGPEQYF.

This chain uses TRBV9 with TRBJ2-1; a weak D match, TRBD2 (6 bases). The CDR3 consists of 13 residues. Looked up from germline, CDR1 is SGDLS and CDR2 is YYNGEE. The V and J ends lost 3 bases and 7 bases respectively, with 11 bases between them. The CDR3 DNA follows: TGTGCCAGCAGCGGGGGGACTCAGAATGAGCAGTTCTTC. Translation gives CASSGGTQNEQFF.

The chain joins TRBV20-1 to TRBJ2-7, with 8 bases identical to TRBD2. V trimming: 2 bases; J trimming: 3 bases; junction bases outside the gene matches: 6. The CDR3 extends over 14 amino acids. Germline assignment: CDR1 DFQATT and CDR2 SNEGSKA (reference sequence). CDR3 residues: CSARSLAGDYEQYF. CDR3 coding DNA: TGCAGTGCTAGATCCCTAGCGGGCGACTACGAGCAGTACTTC.

The J gene is TRBJ1-5, the V gene TRBV6-1; 8 positions agree with TRBD1. The junction had 5 bases not matched to a gene; V was cut back by 2 bases and J by 5 bases. The CDR3 covers 15 residues. The germline CDR1 and CDR2 sequences are MNHNS and SASEGT. The CDR3 nucleotides read TGTGCCAGCAGTGAAACAGGGGGGGTGGATCAGCCCCAGCATTTT. As protein: CASSETGGVDQPQHF.

Remarks on this clonotype: Relative to the germline gene, one junction end is altered; a read error may explain this. The CDR3 sequence is CAGSFHGSAGNEQFF. The CDR3 bases are TGTGCCGGCAGTTTTCATGGGTCAGCCGGGAATGAGCAGTTCTTC. This chain connects TRBV28 to TRBJ2-5, with no clear D. The J call may be in error: the DNA end matches TRBJ2-1 better. This CDR3 is 15 amino acids long. Germline CDR1 is MDHEN and CDR2 is SYDVKM.

The chain links TRBV7-2 to TRBJ2-2; D gene ambiguous. This CDR3 contains 12 residues. Germline loops: CDR1 SGHTA, CDR2 FQGNSA. V was cut by 4 bases and J by 7 bases, with 7 bases left in between. In DNA form, the CDR3 reads TGTGCCAGCAGCTCCCGGATCGGGGAGCTGTTTTTT. Translated, it gives CASSSRIGELFF.

This clonotype was counted between two and nine times. The chain uses TRBV12-5 and TRBJ2-1, with 13 positions matching TRBD2. This CDR3 comprises 20 residues. CDR1 and CDR2 from the germline V gene are LGHNT and FRNRAP. The junction had 14 bases not matched to a gene; V was cut back by 6 bases and J by 0 bases. CDR3 sequence: CASGQPRTSGSPRSYNEQFF. The CDR3 DNA sequence: TGTGCTAGTGGCCAACCCCGGACTAGCGGGAGTCCACGCTCCTACAATGAGCAGTTCTTC.

This clonotype was seen a handful of times. This chain joins TRBV7-9 and TRBJ1-2, with a tentative D call TRBD1 (6 bases). With 6 bases removed from V and 8 bases from J, the gap between germline ends came to 28 bases. This CDR3 region has 17 residues. Germline lookup yields CDR1 SEHNR and CDR2 FQNEAQ (reference sequence). CDR3 nucleotide sequence: TGTGCCAGCAGTTTTGATCAGAGGCAGGGGCAGGAAAAAGGCTACACCTTC. This codes for CASSFDQRQGQEKGYTF.

This clonotype occurred a few times. CDR3 in DNA: TGTGCCACCAGCAGAGATGGGACAGGGGGCAAAAACATTCAGTACTTC. Protein sequence: CATSRDGTGGKNIQYF. This chain uses TRBV15 with TRBJ2-4; TRBD1 agrees at 11 bases. Trimming removed 0 bases from V and 3 bases from J; junction bases left unmatched: 1. Germline-derived CDR1 and CDR2 are LNHNV and YYDKDF (reference sequence). The CDR3 has 16 residues.

Ten or more counts support this clonotype. This chain connects TRBV20-1 to TRBJ1-4; the match to TRBD1 covers 7 bases. Trimming took 6 bases from V and 0 from J; bases not matched to a gene: 16. Germline-derived CDR1 and CDR2 are DFQATT and SNEGSKA (reference sequence). The CDR3 totals 18 residues. DNA for the CDR3: TGCAGTGCCCTTAAAGGGGGCCTACTGGAACCAACTAATGAAAAACTGTTTTTT. This gives the protein CSALKGGLLEPTNEKLFF.

This clonotype has only a few counts. The chain has TRBV12-3 or TRBV12-4 and TRBJ1-6, with D hard to call. The CDR3 has 15 amino acids. The V end was cut by 2 bases, the J end by 7 bases, with 12 bases between. The CDR3 coding sequence is TGTGCCAGCAGTTTAATCGGCAGTCCAAATTCACCCCTCCACTTT. This codes for CASSLIGSPNSPLHF.

This chain connects TRBV19 to TRBJ1-6, with D maybe TRBD1 (6 bases). The CDR3 is 16 residues long. Per germline, CDR1 LNHDA and CDR2 SQIVND (reference sequence). Trimming took off 2 bases at V and 14 bases at J, with 22 bases between the two ends. CDR3 region: CASSITRLSRPGALHF. CDR3 in DNA: TGTGCCAGTAGTATAACGCGACTTTCCCGCCCAGGGGCCCTCCACTTT. The full variable domain, its missing parts supplied by reference TRBV19 and TRBJ1-6, is DGGITQSPKYLFRKEGQNVTLSCEQNLNHDAMYWYRQDPGQGLRLIYYSQIVNDFQKGDIAEGYSVSREKKESFPLTVTSAQKNPTAFYLCASSITRLSRPGALHFGNGTRLTVT.

The table lists this clonotype with a count of one. The chain carries TRBV12-3 or TRBV12-4 and TRBJ1-5; D gene uncertain. The V end lost 2 bases, the J end lost 9 bases, and 11 bases lay between the germline ends. This CDR3 is built from 13 residues. The DNA for the CDR3 is TGTGCCAGCAGTTTAAGGTCGGACGGGCCCCAGCATTTT. Its protein is CASSLRSDGPQHF.

The CDR3 loop is CSLRTSGSYEQYF. The CDR3 bases are TGCAGCCTTCGGACTAGCGGCTCCTACGAGCAGTACTTC. The chain combines TRBV20-1 with TRBJ2-7; 10 bases align to TRBD2. CDR3 length equals 13 residues. CDR1 is DFQATT, CDR2 SNEGSKA, per germline (reference sequence).

This clonotype was recorded a few times. J is TRBJ2-7 and V is TRBV20-1, with D tentatively TRBD1 (5 bases). The V end was cut by 3 bases, the J end by 2 bases, with 14 bases between. This CDR3 is built from 14 residues. Germline-derived CDR1 and CDR2 are DFQATT and SNEGSKA (reference sequence). DNA for the CDR3: TGCAGTGCTAGTATTCAGGGTGGGACCTACGAGCAGTACTTC. It encodes CSASIQGGTYEQYF.

This rearrangement joins TRBV7-9 to TRBJ1-2; D unclear. The V end was cut by 4 bases, the J end by 8 bases, with 8 bases between. Germline V gives CDR1 SEHNR, CDR2 FQNEAQ (reference sequence). The CDR3 runs to 11 residues. The CDR3 DNA reads as TGTGCCAGCAGCTCAACTGCGGGCTACACCTTC. Translating it yields CASSSTAGYTF.

This clonotype was seen only a few times. The chain combines TRBV12-3 or TRBV12-4 with TRBJ2-2, with TRBD1 matching over 9 bases. V dropped 3 bases and J dropped 4; count of bases not matched to a gene: 3. The CDR3 spans 15 residues. In nucleotides, the CDR3 is TGTGCCAGCAGTTTGCGGGACAGGGCCACCGGGGAGCTGTTTTTT. The encoded protein is CASSLRDRATGELFF.

With regard to this clonotype: The junction departs from the called germline gene at one end, perhaps through a read error. The rearrangement links TRBV7-9 to TRBJ2-5; D unresolved. Germline assignment: CDR1 SEHNR and CDR2 FQNEAQ (reference sequence). This CDR3 spans 15 amino acids. The CDR3 coding sequence is TGTGCCAGCAGCTTCGACTGGACGCCTCAAGTGACCCAGTACTTC. Protein sequence: CASSFDWTPQVTQYF.